This T cell receptor beta chain was documented in a study of early T cells in non-severe SARS-CoV-2 infection. At the level of the study: Sequenced bulk RNA came from whole blood that was unsorted, and chains were unpaired. Overall study findings and caveats: Matching against VDJdb likely underestimated virus-specific expansions, favoring anti-spike CD8.

Unique molecular identifier tags were affixed to discrete cDNA molecules. TCRdb fed the 5' RACE reads into MiXCR, producing one record per CDR3 protein. Here the sample spans around 50,000 distinct CDR3 sequences, around 12% being singletons. This clonotype showed up just a few times. The target antigen is unknown. Per germline, CDR1 SQVTM and CDR2 ANQGSEA. CDR3 length: 12 amino acids. With 6 bases removed from V and 4 bases from J, the gap between germline ends came to 11 bases. This receptor was taken from an adult who was a healthcare worker with PCR-confirmed SARS-CoV-2 infection or an uninfected control (not recorded which). V gene TRBV29-1 combines with J gene TRBJ2-3, with D maybe TRBD2 (5 bases). Specimen: whole blood. CDR3 protein: CSVLSGSDTQYF. As DNA, the CDR3 is TGCAGCGTCCTCAGCGGTTCAGATACGCAGTATTTT.